The rows below give T cell receptor delta chains drawn from one sample of a study of delta chain sequences of gamma delta T cells. TCRdb re-called the 5' RACE reads using CATT. The sample lists approximately 2,600 delta-chain clones; about 5.5% were seen once. The source material was either unsorted cells or a sorted T cell fraction (not recorded which). These receptors all come from a human donor in good health. The conserved cysteine and the conserved F or W are not part of the CDR3 here.

v_call: TRDV2; cdr3_aa: ACDFLGDTTDKLI
v_call: TRDV2; cdr3_aa: ACDTLLGDTHYTDKLI
v_call: TRDV2; cdr3_aa: ACDAMGNTDKLI
v_call: TRDV1; cdr3_aa: ALGELPGTMTGGYFNTDKLI
v_call: TRDV2; cdr3_aa: ACDSVLGAKMIGMTDKLI
v_call: TRDV2; cdr3_aa: ACDSLGDTFVGDKLI
v_call: TRDV2; cdr3_aa: ACDTLQTGGNEGADKLI
v_call: TRDV2; cdr3_aa: ACDRLGARTVTAQLFFGNLYTDKLI
v_call: TRDV3; cdr3_aa: ALKPREGSLYTDKLI
v_call: TRDV2; cdr3_aa: ACDAIDRGSINQMF
v_call: TRDV1; cdr3_aa: ALGKTRATDKLI
v_call: TRDV2; cdr3_aa: ACDSLLGDKEDDKLI
v_call: TRDV2; cdr3_aa: ACFAAGMEPDKLI
v_call: TRDV1; cdr3_aa: ALGEIWSNSFNLGAWGIFMGTDKLI
v_call: TRDV1; cdr3_aa: ALGDSTDKLI